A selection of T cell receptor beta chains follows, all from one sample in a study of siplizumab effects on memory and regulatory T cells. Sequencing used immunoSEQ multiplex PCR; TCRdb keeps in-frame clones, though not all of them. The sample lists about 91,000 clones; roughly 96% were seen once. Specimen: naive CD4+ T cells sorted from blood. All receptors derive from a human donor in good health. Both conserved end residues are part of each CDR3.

CDR3: CATSRDRRQADSIYGYTF
V: TRBV15

CDR3: CASSSGEAGNTIYF
V: TRBV7-3

CDR3: CASTVDRLNTEAFF
V: TRBV28

CDR3: CASSSKETQYF
V: TRBV7-6

CDR3: CASSQPGQNYGYTF
V: TRBV4-3

CDR3: CASSIDTVRTGNTIYF
V: TRBV19

CDR3: CASSPFKPQVNTEAFF
V: TRBV18

CDR3: CASSLVGVDGYTF
V: TRBV5-1

CDR3: CASSQAQGPYEQYF
V: TRBV5-1

CDR3: CASSLGRGGYEQYF
V: TRBV27

CDR3: CASSWRGSTEAFF
V: TRBV25-1

CDR3: CASSLGDGAFF
V: TRBV5-1

CDR3: CASTYGGRSPLHF
V: TRBV6-1

CDR3: CASSVVGTDTQYF
V: TRBV9

CDR3: CASSYPNRNYNEQFF
V: TRBV27

CDR3: CASSQGQGLRANEKLFF
V: TRBV4-1

CDR3: CASIRTAGEKLFF
V: TRBV28

CDR3: CAISEGGWETQYF
V: TRBV10-3

CDR3: CASSPPGGRAGNTIYF
V: TRBV18

CDR3: CASSSWGTGPLEQYF
V: TRBV18

CDR3: CASSRDSSHEQYF
V: TRBV5-4

CDR3: CASSQDLDSAGKETQYF
V: TRBV4-2

CDR3: CASSPLAGISVDEQFF
V: TRBV5-4

CDR3: CASSPDRGNQPQHF
V: TRBV6-1

CDR3: CASSLFSSVVGSGNTIYF
V: TRBV7-6

CDR3: CASLHLDTQYF
V: TRBV27

CDR3: CASSVAGGSSDTQYF
V: TRBV7-2

CDR3: CASTQNNQPQHF
V: TRBV6-1

CDR3: CASSRTGYLATNEKLFF
V: TRBV28

CDR3: CASSFLSGSNEKLFF
V: TRBV7-2

CDR3: CASSLVASGAGEQFF
V: TRBV7-6

CDR3: CASSLGGGEQFF
V: TRBV11-2

CDR3: CASSRGGVAYEQYF
V: TRBV14

CDR3: CASSLKAPQGIYEQYF
V: TRBV7-2

CDR3: CASSPYGSPNTEAFF
V: TRBV18

CDR3: CASSYTGDGSNEKLFF
V: TRBV6-6

CDR3: CASSYSKSGGQYEQYF
V: TRBV6-5

CDR3: CASIGQNNSPLHF
V: TRBV2

CDR3: CASSQDRLPLVGYTF
V: TRBV27

CDR3: CASGQGTIAEAFF
V: TRBV19

CDR3: CASSPPRDNTGELFF
V: TRBV18

CDR3: CASSSDGGAGEQYF
V: TRBV19

CDR3: CAISDWTSGTDTQYF
V: TRBV10-3

CDR3: CASSLYRGEVTDTQYF
V: TRBV11-2

CDR3: CASVWGGAAKETQYF
V: TRBV2

CDR3: CASSLMGPGTGDLAKNIQYF
V: TRBV11-3

CDR3: CASSTQQGAGGYTF
V: TRBV6-5

CDR3: CASRPPGGNTIYF
V: TRBV7-9

CDR3: CASSLGTGSSSYEQYF
V: TRBV7-9